A single sample gave rise to the 3 T cell receptor beta chains below, sequenced in a study of shared clonotypes between healthy human individuals. Profiled with immunoSEQ multiplex PCR; TCRdb holds only in-frame clones, not every one. Here the sample spans more than 2,000,000 clones, about 92% being singletons. The sample comprised naive CD4+ T cells from PBMCs. Subset here: CD45RA+ positively selected. The source is a man between 18 and 35 years old in good health. Some clones in this sample may be carry-over from other donors' samples.

The J gene is TRBJ2-5, the V gene TRBV28; D is perhaps TRBD2 (6 bases). The J call may be faulty, since TRBJ2-7 better matches the DNA end. Germline loops: CDR1 MDHEN, CDR2 SYDVKM. CDR3 length: 14 residues. CDR3 coding DNA: TGTGCCAGCTTTAGCGGCTGGGGCTCCTACGAGCAGTACTTC. This codes for CASFSGWGSYEQYF.

The gene calls are TRBV6-6 and TRBJ1-2; D unresolved. In germline, CDR1 is MNHNY, CDR2 SVGAGI (reference sequence). Deletions cut 4 bases from V and 2 bases from J, with 8 bases between. This CDR3 region has 13 residues. The CDR3 DNA follows: TGTGCCAGCAGTTCTGGGCCGAACTATGGCTACACCTTC. Residues: CASSSGPNYGYTF.

J is TRBJ1-2 and V is TRBV6-5; D gene ambiguous. The CDR3 contains 14 residues. V was pared by 10 bases and J by 7 bases, with 22 bases between. Germline-derived CDR1 and CDR2 are MNHEY and SVGAGI. CDR3 loop: CATSGPAPQAGYTF. CDR3 bases: TGTGCCACCAGCGGGCCGGCCCCCCAGGCTGGCTACACCTTC.